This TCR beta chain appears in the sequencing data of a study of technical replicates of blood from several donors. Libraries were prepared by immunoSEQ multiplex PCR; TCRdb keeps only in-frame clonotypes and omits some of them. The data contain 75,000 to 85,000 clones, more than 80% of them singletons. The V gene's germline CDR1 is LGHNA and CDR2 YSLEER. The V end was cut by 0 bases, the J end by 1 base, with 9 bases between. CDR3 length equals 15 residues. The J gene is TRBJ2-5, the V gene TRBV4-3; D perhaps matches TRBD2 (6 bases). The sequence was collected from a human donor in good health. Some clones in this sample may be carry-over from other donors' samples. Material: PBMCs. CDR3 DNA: TGCGCCAGCAGCCAAGATAGGGACTTCCAAGAGACCCAGTACTTC. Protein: CASSQDRDFQETQYF.